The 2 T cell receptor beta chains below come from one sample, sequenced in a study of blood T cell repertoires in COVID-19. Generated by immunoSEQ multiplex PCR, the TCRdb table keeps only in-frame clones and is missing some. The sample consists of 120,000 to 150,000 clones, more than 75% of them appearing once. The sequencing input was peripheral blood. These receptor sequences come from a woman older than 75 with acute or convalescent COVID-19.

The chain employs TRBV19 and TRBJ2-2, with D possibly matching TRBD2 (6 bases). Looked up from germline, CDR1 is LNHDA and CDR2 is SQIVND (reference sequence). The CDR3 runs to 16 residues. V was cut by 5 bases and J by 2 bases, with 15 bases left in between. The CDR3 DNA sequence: TGTGCCAGTAGTCTGGATGGGGGAGGTAACACCGGGGAGCTGTTTTTT. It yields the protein CASSLDGGGNTGELFF.

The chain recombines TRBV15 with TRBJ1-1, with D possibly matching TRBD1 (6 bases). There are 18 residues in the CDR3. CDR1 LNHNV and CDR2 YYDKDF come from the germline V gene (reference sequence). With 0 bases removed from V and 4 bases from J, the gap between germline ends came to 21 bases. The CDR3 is CATSRDLNRVVESTEAFF. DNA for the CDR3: TGTGCCACCAGCAGAGATCTCAACAGGGTGGTGGAGAGCACTGAAGCTTTCTTT. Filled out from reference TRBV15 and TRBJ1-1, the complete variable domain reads DAMVIQNPRYQVTQFGKPVTLSCSQTLNHNVMYWYQQKSSQAPKLLFHYYDKDFNNEADTPDNFQSRRPNTSFCFLDIRSPGLGDTAMYLCATSRDLNRVVESTEAFFGQGTRLTVV.